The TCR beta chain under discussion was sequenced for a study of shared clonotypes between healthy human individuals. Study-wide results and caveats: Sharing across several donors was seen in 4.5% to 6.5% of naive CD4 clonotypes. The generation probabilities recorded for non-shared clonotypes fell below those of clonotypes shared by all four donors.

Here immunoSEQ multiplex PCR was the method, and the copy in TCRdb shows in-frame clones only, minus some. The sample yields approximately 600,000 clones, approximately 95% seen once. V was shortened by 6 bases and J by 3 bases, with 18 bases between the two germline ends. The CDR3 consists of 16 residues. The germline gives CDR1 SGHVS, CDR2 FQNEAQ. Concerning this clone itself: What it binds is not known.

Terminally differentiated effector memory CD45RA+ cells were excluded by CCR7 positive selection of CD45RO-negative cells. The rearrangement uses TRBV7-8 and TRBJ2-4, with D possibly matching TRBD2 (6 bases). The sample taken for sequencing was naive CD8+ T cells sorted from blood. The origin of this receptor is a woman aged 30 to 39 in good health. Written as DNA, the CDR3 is TGTGCCAGCAGGGCGGGTTGGGGGGTCGGCAAAAACATTCAGTACTTC. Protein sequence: CASRAGWGVGKNIQYF.